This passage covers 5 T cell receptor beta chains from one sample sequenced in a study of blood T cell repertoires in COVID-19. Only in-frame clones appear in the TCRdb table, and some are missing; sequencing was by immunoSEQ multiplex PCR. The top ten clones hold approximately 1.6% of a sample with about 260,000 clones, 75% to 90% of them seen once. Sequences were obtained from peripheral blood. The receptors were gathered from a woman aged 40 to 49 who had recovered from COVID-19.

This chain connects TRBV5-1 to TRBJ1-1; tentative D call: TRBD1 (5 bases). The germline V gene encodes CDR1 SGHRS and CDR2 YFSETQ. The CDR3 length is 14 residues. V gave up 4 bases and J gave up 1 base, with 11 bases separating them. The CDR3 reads CASSPQTGNTEAFF. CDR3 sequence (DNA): TGCGCCAGCAGCCCTCAAACAGGGAACACTGAAGCTTTCTTT.

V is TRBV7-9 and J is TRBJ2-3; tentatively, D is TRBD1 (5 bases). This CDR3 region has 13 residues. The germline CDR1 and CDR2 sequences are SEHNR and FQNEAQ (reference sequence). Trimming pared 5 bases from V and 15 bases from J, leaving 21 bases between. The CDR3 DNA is TGTGCCAGCAGCCCCTGGGGCCCATCAGCACGTTATTTT. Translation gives CASSPWGPSARYF.

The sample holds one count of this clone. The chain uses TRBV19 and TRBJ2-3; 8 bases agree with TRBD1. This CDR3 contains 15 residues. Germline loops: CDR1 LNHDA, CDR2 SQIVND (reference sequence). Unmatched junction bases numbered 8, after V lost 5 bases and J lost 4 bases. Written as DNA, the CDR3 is TGTGCCAGTAGTCTTGACAGGGGAAGTTCAGATACGCAGTATTTT. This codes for CASSLDRGSSDTQYF.

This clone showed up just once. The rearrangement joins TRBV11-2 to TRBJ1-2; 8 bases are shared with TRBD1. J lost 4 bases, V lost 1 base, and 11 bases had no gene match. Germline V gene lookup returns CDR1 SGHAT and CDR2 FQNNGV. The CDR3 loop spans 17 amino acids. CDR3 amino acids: CASSLAPKTGEAYGYTF. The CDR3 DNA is TGTGCCAGCAGCTTAGCCCCAAAGACAGGGGAAGCCTATGGCTACACCTTC.

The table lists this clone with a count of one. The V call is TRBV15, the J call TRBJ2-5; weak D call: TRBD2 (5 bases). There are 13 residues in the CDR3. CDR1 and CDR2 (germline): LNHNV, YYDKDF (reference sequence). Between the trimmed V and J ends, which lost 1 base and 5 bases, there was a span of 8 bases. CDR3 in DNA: TGTGCCACCAGCAGAGGAAGAGGGGAGACCCAGTACTTC. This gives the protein CATSRGRGETQYF.